The entry that follows covers one T cell receptor (beta chain) sequence. What it recognizes is unknown. This CDR3 comprises 17 residues. The V and J ends lost 3 bases and 7 bases, in that order; junction bases with no gene match: 12. Germline CDR1 is KGHSH and CDR2 is LQKENI. The data originate from a study of T cell responses to AZD1222 COVID-19 vaccine. General study results and limits: Donors, mostly white British, included more females; clonal diversity was possibly underestimated.

This table comes from immunoSEQ multiplex PCR, and its TCRdb copy is limited to in-frame clones, with some not included. Of approximately 120,000 clones listed, approximately 93% are singletons. The J gene is TRBJ1-6, the V gene TRBV18; 7 nucleotides line up with TRBD1. The sequenced sample was peripheral blood, obtained on day 0 of AZD1222 vaccination. The origin of this receptor is an adult in good health. The DNA for the CDR3 is TGTGCCAGCTCACCGAAAGTGAACAGGGGCGGCAATTCACCCCTCCACTTT. It yields the protein CASSPKVNRGGNSPLHF.